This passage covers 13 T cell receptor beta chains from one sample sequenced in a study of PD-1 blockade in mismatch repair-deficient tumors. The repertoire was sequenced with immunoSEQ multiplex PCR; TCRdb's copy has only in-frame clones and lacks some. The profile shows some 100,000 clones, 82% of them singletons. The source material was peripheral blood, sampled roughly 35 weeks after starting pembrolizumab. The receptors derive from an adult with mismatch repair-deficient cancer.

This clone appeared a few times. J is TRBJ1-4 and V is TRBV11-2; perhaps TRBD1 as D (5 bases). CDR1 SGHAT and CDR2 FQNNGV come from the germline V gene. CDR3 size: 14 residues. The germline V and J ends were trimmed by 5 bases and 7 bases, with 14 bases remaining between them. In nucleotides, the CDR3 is TGTGCCAGCAGCCCGGGGGGGTGGCGTGAAAAACTGTTTTTT. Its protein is CASSPGGWREKLFF.

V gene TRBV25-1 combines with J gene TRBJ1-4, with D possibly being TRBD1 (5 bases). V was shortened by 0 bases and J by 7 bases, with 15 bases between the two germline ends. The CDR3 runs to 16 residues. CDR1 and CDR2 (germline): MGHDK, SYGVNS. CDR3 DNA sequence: TGTGCCAGCAGTGAATATCAGGTCAGGGCGGGTGAAAAACTGTTTTTT. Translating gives CASSEYQVRAGEKLFF.

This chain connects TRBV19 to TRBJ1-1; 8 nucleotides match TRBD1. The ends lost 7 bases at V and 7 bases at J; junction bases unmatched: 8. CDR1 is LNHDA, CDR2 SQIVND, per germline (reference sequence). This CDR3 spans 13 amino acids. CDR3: CASTRTGISEAFF. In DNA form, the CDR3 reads TGTGCCAGTACCCGGACAGGGATTAGTGAAGCTTTCTTT.

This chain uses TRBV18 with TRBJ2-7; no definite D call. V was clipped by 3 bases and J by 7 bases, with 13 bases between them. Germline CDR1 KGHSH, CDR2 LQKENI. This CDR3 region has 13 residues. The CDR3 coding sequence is TGTGCCAGCTCACCTGGGCCCCGGATGGAGCAGTACTTC. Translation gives CASSPGPRMEQYF.

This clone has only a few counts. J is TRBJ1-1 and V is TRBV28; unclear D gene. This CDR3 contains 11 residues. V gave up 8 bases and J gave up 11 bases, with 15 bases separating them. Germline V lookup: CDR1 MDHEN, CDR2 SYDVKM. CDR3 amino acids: CASGAAAEAFF. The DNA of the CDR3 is TGTGCCAGCGGAGCGGCGGCAGAGGCTTTCTTT.

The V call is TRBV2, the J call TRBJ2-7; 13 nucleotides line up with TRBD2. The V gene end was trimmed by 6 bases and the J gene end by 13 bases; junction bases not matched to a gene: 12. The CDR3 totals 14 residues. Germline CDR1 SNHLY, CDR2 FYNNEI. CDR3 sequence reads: CASRGTSGMGFVYF. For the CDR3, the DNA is TGTGCCAGCAGAGGGACTAGCGGGATGGGGTTTGTTTACTTC. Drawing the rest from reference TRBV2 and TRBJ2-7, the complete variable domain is EPEVTQTPSHQVTQMGQEVILRCVPISNHLYFYWYRQILGQKVEFLVSFYNNEISEKSEIFDDQFSVERPDGSNFTLKIRSTKLEDSAMYFCASRGTSGMGFVYFGPGTRLTVT.

CDR3 in DNA: TGTGCCAGCAGTGAGTCCATGAGCTCTGGAAACACCATATATTTT. Residues: CASSESMSSGNTIYF. V and J are TRBV2 and TRBJ1-3, with unresolved D. The CDR3 runs 15 residues. Trimming stripped 3 bases from V and 0 bases from J, with 9 bases between. Germline V gene sequence: CDR1 SNHLY, CDR2 FYNNEI. The full variable domain, rest sourced from reference TRBV2 and TRBJ1-3, is EPEVTQTPSHQVTQMGQEVILRCVPISNHLYFYWYRQILGQKVEFLVSFYNNEISEKSEIFDDQFSVERPDGSNFTLKIRSTKLEDSAMYFCASSESMSSGNTIYFGEGSWLTVV.

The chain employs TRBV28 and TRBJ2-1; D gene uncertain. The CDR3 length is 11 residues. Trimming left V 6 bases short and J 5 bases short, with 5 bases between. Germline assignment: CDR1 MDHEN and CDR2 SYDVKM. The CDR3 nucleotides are TGTGCCAGCAGCATTAACAATGAGCAGTTCTTC. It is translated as CASSINNEQFF.

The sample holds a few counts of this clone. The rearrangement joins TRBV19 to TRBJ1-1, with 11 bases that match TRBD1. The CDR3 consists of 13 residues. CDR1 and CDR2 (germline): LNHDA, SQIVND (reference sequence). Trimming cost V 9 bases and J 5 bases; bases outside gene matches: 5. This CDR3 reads CASGQGAGTEAFF. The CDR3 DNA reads TGTGCCAGCGGACAGGGGGCGGGAACTGAAGCTTTCTTT.

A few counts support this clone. The CDR3 DNA sequence: TGTGCCACCAGCAGTCGTTTGGAGCAGTTCTTC. This translates into CATSSRLEQFF. The V call is TRBV15, the J call TRBJ2-1; D gene unclear. Per the germline V gene, CDR1 is LNHNV and CDR2 is YYDKDF (reference sequence). V lost 3 bases and J lost 10, with 7 bases in between. This CDR3 contains 11 residues.

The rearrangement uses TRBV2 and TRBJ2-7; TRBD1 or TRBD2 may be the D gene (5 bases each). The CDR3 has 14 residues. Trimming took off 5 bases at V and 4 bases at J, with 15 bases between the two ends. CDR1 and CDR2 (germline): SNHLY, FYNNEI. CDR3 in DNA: TGTGCCAGCAGTCTTCGGGACCCTCCTTACGAGCAGTACTTC. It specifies CASSLRDPPYEQYF. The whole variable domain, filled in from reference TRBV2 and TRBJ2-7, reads EPEVTQTPSHQVTQMGQEVILRCVPISNHLYFYWYRQILGQKVEFLVSFYNNEISEKSEIFDDQFSVERPDGSNFTLKIRSTKLEDSAMYFCASSLRDPPYEQYFGPGTRLTVT.

The CDR3 protein is CASSSGRLSTDTQYF. CDR3 DNA: TGTGCCAGCAGCTCCGGGCGTCTTAGCACAGATACGCAGTATTTT. The chain is built from TRBV11-3 and TRBJ2-3; D is undetermined. Trimming removed 4 bases at V and 0 bases at J, with 11 bases between. Germline-derived CDR1 and CDR2 are SGHNT and YENEEA. This CDR3 region has 15 residues. Looking up the rest from reference TRBV11-3 and TRBJ2-3 gives the full variable domain: EAGVVQSPRYKIIEKKQPVAFWCNPISGHNTLYWYLQNLGQGPELLIRYENEEAVDDSQLPKDRFSAERLKGVDSTLKIQPAELGDSAVYLCASSSGRLSTDTQYFGPGTRLTVL.

CDR3 residues: CASSHPVRGRGYEQYF. The CDR3 nucleotides read TGCGCCAGCAGCCACCCCGTGAGGGGAAGGGGCTACGAGCAGTACTTC. This chain links TRBV4-1 with TRBJ2-7; D tentatively reads TRBD1 or TRBD2 (5 bases each). CDR3 length: 16 amino acids. Germline V CDR1 and CDR2: MGHRA, YSYEKL. V was cut by 3 bases and J by 3 bases, with 18 bases left in between.